Below, 16 T cell receptor beta chains from the same sample are listed, as sequenced in a study of blood T cell repertoires in COVID-19. The data were produced by immunoSEQ multiplex PCR, yet TCRdb's version contains in-frame clones alone and is incomplete. The profile shows about 270,000 clones, less than 90% of them singletons. The specimen sequenced was PBMCs or T cells enriched from blood (not recorded which). These receptors were collected from a woman aged 50 to 65 who had recovered from COVID-19.

The rearrangement uses TRBV28 and TRBJ1-1; 11 positions agree with TRBD1. From germline, CDR1 is MDHEN and CDR2 SYDVKM. The CDR3 is 15 residues long. With V trimmed by 5 bases and J by 5 bases, 7 bases remained unmatched. The CDR3 coding sequence is TGTGCCAGCAGTCCCACCGGGACAGGGGGGACTGAAGCTTTCTTT. Translation gives CASSPTGTGGTEAFF.

This clone appeared a few times. J is TRBJ2-3 and V is TRBV19; 8 bases map to TRBD2. J gave up 1 base and V 8 bases, and 2 bases lay outside the gene matches. The germline V gene encodes CDR1 LNHDA and CDR2 SQIVND (reference sequence). CDR3 length: 13 residues. The CDR3 region is CASSGGGTDTQYF. The CDR3 DNA sequence: TGTGCCAGTTCGGGGGGGGGCACAGATACGCAGTATTTT.

The chain employs TRBV5-8 and TRBJ1-1; 7 bases agree with TRBD1. Germline V CDR1 and CDR2: SGHTS, YDEGEE. CDR3 length: 15 amino acids. V lost 4 bases to trimming and J lost 3 bases; unmatched junction nucleotides: 9. Here the CDR3 reads CASSPRDSTYTEAFF. In DNA, the CDR3 is TGTGCCAGCAGCCCAAGGGACAGCACTTACACTGAAGCTTTCTTT.

The chain couples TRBV29-1 to TRBJ2-2; D is unresolved. This CDR3 comprises 14 residues. Deletions cut 7 bases from V and 0 bases from J, with 12 bases between. CDR1 and CDR2 (germline): SQVTM, ANQGSEA. CDR3 amino acids: CSAPAGSNTGELFF. The CDR3 DNA follows: TGCAGCGCCCCCGCCGGTTCGAACACCGGGGAGCTGTTTTTT.

The V gene is TRBV11-2, the J gene TRBJ1-2, with 7 bases aligning to TRBD1. V shed 1 base and J 4 bases; nucleotides not matched to a gene: 6. This CDR3 is 15 amino acids long. Germline assignment: CDR1 SGHAT and CDR2 FQNNGV. The CDR3 DNA is TGTGCCAGCAGCTTAGCTCCCGACAGGGTCTATGGCTACACCTTC. Translating gives CASSLAPDRVYGYTF.

V and J are TRBV28 and TRBJ1-2; the D is unclear. The V end lost 6 bases, the J end lost 4 bases, and 12 bases lay between the germline ends. This CDR3 is built from 13 residues. The V gene's germline CDR1 is MDHEN and CDR2 SYDVKM. The CDR3 DNA reads as TGTGCCAGCAGACCCGGTCTCCCCTATGGCTACACCTTC. Protein: CASRPGLPYGYTF.

The chain joins TRBV5-4 to TRBJ1-1; the D is unclear. The CDR3 runs 15 residues. V lost 6 bases to trimming and J lost 4 bases, with 19 bases between them. The germline CDR1 and CDR2 sequences are SGHNT and YYREEE (reference sequence). CDR3 bases: TGTGCCAGCACGAACTATAAAATTTCCCGCACTGAAGCTTTCTTT. As protein: CASTNYKISRTEAFF.

Here the CDR3 reads CASNHGLFRLPYEQYF. CDR3 bases: TGTGCCAGCAACCACGGACTCTTCCGCTTACCATACGAGCAGTACTTC. The chain employs TRBV11-3 and TRBJ2-7; D may be TRBD2 (5 bases). The germline CDR1 and CDR2 sequences are SGHNT and YENEEA. The V and J ends lost 7 bases and 4 bases respectively, with 23 bases between them. This CDR3 is 16 amino acids long.

The CDR3 bases are TGTGCCAGCACCGGGGGACAGGGATTCTCTGGGGCCAACGTCCTGACTTTC. Encoded protein: CASTGGQGFSGANVLTF. The chain couples TRBV11-2 to TRBJ2-6; 9 nucleotides match TRBD1. Germline V gene data show CDR1 as SGHAT and CDR2 as FQNNGV. The CDR3 is 17 residues long. With V trimmed by 7 bases and J by 0 bases, 7 bases remained unmatched.

The chain links TRBV5-1 to TRBJ2-7, with TRBD2 matching over 9 bases. V was clipped by 0 bases and J by 0 bases; unmatched bases: 1. Per the germline V gene, CDR1 is SGHRS and CDR2 is YFSETQ. The CDR3 contains 15 residues. The CDR3 loop is CASSLGTSDSYEQYF. The CDR3 nucleotides are TGCGCCAGCAGCTTGGGGACTAGCGACTCCTACGAGCAGTACTTC.

The chain employs TRBV2 and TRBJ1-1; D is unclear. The CDR3 runs to 11 residues. The ends were cut back, 7 bases at V and 4 bases at J, with 7 bases in the middle. Germline assignment: CDR1 SNHLY and CDR2 FYNNEI. The CDR3 protein is CASTEATEAFF. The CDR3 region has the DNA TGTGCCAGCACGGAGGCCACTGAAGCTTTCTTT.

This clone has just a few counts. The chain carries TRBV2 and TRBJ1-2, with TRBD1 matching over 7 bases. Germline CDR1 and CDR2: SNHLY and FYNNEI. The junction had 4 bases not matched to a gene; V was cut back by 4 bases and J by 8 bases. CDR3 length equals 12 residues. CDR3 DNA: TGTGCCAGCAGTGTGACAGGGCGAGGCTACACCTTC. Translated, it gives CASSVTGRGYTF.

The CDR3, as DNA: TGTGCCAGCAGCGCTCCGGGTGGCGGGAGACATTCAGATACGCAGTATTTT. Its protein product is CASSAPGGGRHSDTQYF. The gene calls are TRBV28 and TRBJ2-3, with 7 nucleotides matching TRBD2. J lost 4 bases, V lost 6 bases, and 16 bases had no gene match. This CDR3 region has 17 residues. Germline values: CDR1 MDHEN, CDR2 SYDVKM. Drawing the rest from reference TRBV28 and TRBJ2-3, the complete variable domain is DVKVTQSSRYLVKRTGEKVFLECVQDMDHENMFWYRQDPGLGLRLIYFSYDVKMKEKGDIPEGYSVSREKKERFSLILESASTNQTSMYLCASSAPGGGRHSDTQYFGPGTRLTVL.

The V call is TRBV5-5, the J call TRBJ1-4, with TRBD1 matching over 8 bases. The trim removed 3 bases at V and 5 bases at J, leaving 12 bases unmatched. The CDR3 is 17 amino acids. CDR1 and CDR2 (germline): SGHKS, YYEKEE (reference sequence). Here the CDR3 DNA reads TGTGCCAGCAGCTCGATCTTAGGGACAGGACGGAATGAAAAACTGTTTTTT. This codes for CASSSILGTGRNEKLFF. The full variable domain, with the rest looked up from reference TRBV5-5 and TRBJ1-4, is DAGVTQSPTHLIKTRGQQVTLRCSPISGHKSVSWYQQVLGQGPQFIFQYYEKEERGRGNFPDRFSARQFPNYSSELNVNALLLGDSALYLCASSSILGTGRNEKLFFGSGTQLSVL.

The chain carries TRBV18 and TRBJ1-6; D remains ambiguous. CDR3 length equals 14 residues. Trimming took off 5 bases at V and 6 bases at J, with 11 bases between the two ends. Germline CDR1 and CDR2: KGHSH and LQKENI. The CDR3 DNA reads as TGTGCCAGCTCAAATTTTACAGCTAATTCACCCCTCCACTTT. It specifies CASSNFTANSPLHF. Drawing the rest from reference TRBV18 and TRBJ1-6, the complete variable domain is NAGVMQNPRHLVRRRGQEARLRCSPMKGHSHVYWYRQLPEEGLKFMVYLQKENIIDESGMPKERFSAEFPKEGPSILRIQQVVRGDSAAYFCASSNFTANSPLHFGNGTRLTVT.

This clone occurred once. The V gene is TRBV9, the J gene TRBJ1-2, with 7 bases identical to TRBD1. The ends lost 7 bases at V and 6 bases at J; junction bases unmatched: 0. The CDR3 extends over 10 amino acids. Looked up from germline, CDR1 is SGDLS and CDR2 is YYNGEE. The CDR3 coding sequence is TGTGCCAGCGGACAGGATGGCTACACCTTC. Its translation is CASGQDGYTF.